These T cell receptor beta chains were read from a single sample in a study of cytomegalovirus exposure and HLA in healthy donors. Profiled with immunoSEQ multiplex PCR; TCRdb holds only in-frame clones, not every one. In the table there are 83,000 or so clones, 81% of which are singletons. The sample was PBMCs. The receptors shown here come from a woman in her 30s in good health and CMV-seronegative. Each CDR3 is given without its conserved first and last residue. Clone size is stated in some rows and not others, as once, few, many or a class when expanded.

cdr3_length,j_call,v_call,clone_size,cdr3_aa
14,TRBJ2-3,TRBV5-6,-,ASSLVPSGSLDTQY
16,TRBJ2-1,TRBV11-2,-,ASSLVRWVAGTDNEQF
12,TRBJ2-5,TRBV7-2,once,ASSYDRAIETQY
11,TRBJ1-4,TRBV29-1,-,SAGRGAGEKLF
13,TRBJ2-3,TRBV19,-,ASSTGLAETDTQY
14,TRBJ2-2,TRBV7-6,-,ASSSPGQGRTGELF
15,TRBJ2-3,TRBV7-2,-,ASSLDIAGARRDTQY
18,TRBJ2-3,TRBV14,few,ASSQDRGTSGWGCTDTQY
13,TRBJ1-5,TRBV27,-,ASSLVFPSNQPQH
11,TRBJ1-2,TRBV11-2,few,ASSPGLNYGYT
12,TRBJ2-2,TRBV2,-,ASKGQGITGELF
12,TRBJ1-5,TRBV5-1,-,ASSLGGARQPQH
10,TRBJ2-7,TRBV5-6,-,ASSLPENEQY